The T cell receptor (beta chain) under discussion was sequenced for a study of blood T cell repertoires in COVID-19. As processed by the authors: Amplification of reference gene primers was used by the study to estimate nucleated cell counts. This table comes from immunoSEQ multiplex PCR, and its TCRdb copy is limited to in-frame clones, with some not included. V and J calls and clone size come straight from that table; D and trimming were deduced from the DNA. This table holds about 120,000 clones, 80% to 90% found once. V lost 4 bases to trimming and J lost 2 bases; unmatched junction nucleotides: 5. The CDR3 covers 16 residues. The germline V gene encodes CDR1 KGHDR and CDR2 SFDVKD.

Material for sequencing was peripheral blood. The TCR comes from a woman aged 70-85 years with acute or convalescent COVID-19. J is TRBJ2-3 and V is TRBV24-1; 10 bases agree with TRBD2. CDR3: CATSDPSGGDTDTQYF. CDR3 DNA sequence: TGTGCCACCAGTGACCCAAGCGGGGGGGACACAGATACGCAGTATTTT.